These T cell receptor beta chains were read from a single sample in a study of T cells expressing NK-cell markers. From the 5' RACE reads, TCRdb lists one entry per CDR3 protein and no DNA. Reported are 350,000 to 400,000 distinct CDR3 sequences; the ten largest clones contain approximately 11%. Sequencing input: blood T cells: a sorted CD56 or NKG2C T cell subset, CD4+ or CD8+ T cells, or bulk PBMC T cells (not recorded which). These receptors were taken from a woman aged 45-59 years in good health. Each CDR3 is given with its conserved first and last residue. The order of the fields is V gene, J gene, CDR3 protein.

TRBV21-1	TRBJ2-5	CASSTEGRQETQYF
TRBV24-1	TRBJ1-1	CATSENRGTEAFF
TRBV7-8	TRBJ2-5	CASSSGLATQGEETQYF
TRBV4-1	TRBJ2-1	CASSPYSGRDNEQFF
TRBV7-9	TRBJ1-2	CASSRRDRDYTF
TRBV7-8	TRBJ2-2	CASSDSGRDGELFF
TRBV12-3/TRBV12-4	TRBJ2-3	CASSSTSGSGSDTQYF
TRBV7-9	TRBJ2-4	CASSLEVNIQYF
TRBV3-1	TRBJ2-1	CASSQGVLAGLDEQFF
TRBV12-3/TRBV12-4	TRBJ1-2	CASSLSGQRGYTF
TRBV29-1	TRBJ1-4	CSAQESTNEKLFF
TRBV7-9	TRBJ2-5	CASSSPWSPGETQYF
TRBV20-1	TRBJ2-1	CSARGLTSAYNEQFF
TRBV27	TRBJ1-5	CASGPQSLGQPQHF
TRBV5-1	TRBJ2-5	CASRYLGTAQETQYF
TRBV3-1	TRBJ2-4	CASSPSWSGKNIQYF
TRBV29-1	TRBJ1-1	CSVGDTIGQGALLGTEAFF
TRBV6-5	TRBJ2-1	CASSYSKVGGEQFF
TRBV7-9	TRBJ1-3	CASSLTAGQGASNTIYF
TRBV20-1	TRBJ2-1	CSARDERGLAALGEQFF
TRBV7-9	TRBJ1-1	CASSLEAAGRFF
TRBV10-1	TRBJ2-2	CASSGGTATGELFF
TRBV6-5	TRBJ2-6	CASSPTGMLFSGANVLTF
TRBV13	TRBJ2-3	CASSLNGWGWEKMSTDTQYF
TRBV7-6	TRBJ2-5	CASSLASQETQYF
TRBV24-1	TRBJ2-1	CATIGGTDYNEQFF
TRBV27	TRBJ1-1	CASGTGGKPGAFF
TRBV7-8	TRBJ2-1	CASSLASGSEQFF
TRBV5-1	TRBJ2-2	CASSLGGTPTTGELFF
TRBV4-2	TRBJ1-6	CASSRDRVSESPLHF
TRBV9	TRBJ1-1	CASSVDWGEGTEAFF
TRBV2	TRBJ2-2	CASSPSWRGELFF
TRBV24-1	TRBJ1-1	CATSDTDRNTEAFF
TRBV5-1	TRBJ2-1	CASSLMGQAENEQFF
TRBV6-5	TRBJ2-1	CASSQTSNEQFF
TRBV7-9	TRBJ2-5	CASSLVGTGPFQETQYF
TRBV12-3/TRBV12-4	TRBJ1-1	CASTGTGFGAFF
TRBV11-3	TRBJ2-2	CASRGTGWPSGSDNTGELFF
TRBV7-9	TRBJ1-2	CASSLDVWTYGYTF
TRBV7-2	TRBJ2-1	CASSFAREGGNEQFF
TRBV5-1	TRBJ2-4	CASSSTLGGIQYF
TRBV7-2	TRBJ1-1	CASSPSGGRNTEAFF
TRBV5-1	TRBJ1-1	CASSLEGRGDTEAFF
TRBV21-1	TRBJ2-1	CASSKGFAVEVDNEQFF
TRBV5-1	TRBJ2-2	CASTSLGEAGTGELFF
TRBV3-1	TRBJ2-1	CASSRRPPGTTGGNEQFF
TRBV27	TRBJ1-5	CASSIDRVQPQHF
TRBV29-1	TRBJ2-5	CSVERGALETQYF
TRBV15	TRBJ1-6	CATSTKTGSRYSPLHF
TRBV10-3	TRBJ2-1	CAISGAGGLISYNEQFF
TRBV29-1	TRBJ1-1	CSVGTGGSTEAFF